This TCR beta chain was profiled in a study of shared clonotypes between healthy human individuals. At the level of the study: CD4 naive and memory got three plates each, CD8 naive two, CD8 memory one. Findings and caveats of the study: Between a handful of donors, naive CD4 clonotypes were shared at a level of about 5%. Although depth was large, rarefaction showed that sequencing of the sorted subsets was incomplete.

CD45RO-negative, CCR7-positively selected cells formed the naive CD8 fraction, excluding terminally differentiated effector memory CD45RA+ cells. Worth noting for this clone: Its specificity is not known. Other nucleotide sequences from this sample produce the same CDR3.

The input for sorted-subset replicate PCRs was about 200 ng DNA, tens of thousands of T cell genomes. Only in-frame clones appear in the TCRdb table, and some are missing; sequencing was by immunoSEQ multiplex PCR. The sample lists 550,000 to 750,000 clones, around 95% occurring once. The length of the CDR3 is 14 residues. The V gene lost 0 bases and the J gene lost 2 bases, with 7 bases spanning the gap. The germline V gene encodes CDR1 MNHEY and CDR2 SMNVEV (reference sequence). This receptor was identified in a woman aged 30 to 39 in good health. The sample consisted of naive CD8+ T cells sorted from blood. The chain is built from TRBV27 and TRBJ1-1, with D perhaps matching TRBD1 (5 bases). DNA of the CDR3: TGTGCCAGCAGTTTATCGAGGGGTAACACTGAAGCTTTCTTT. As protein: CASSLSRGNTEAFF.